This TCR beta chain was documented in a study of T cell changes during pregnancy in multiple sclerosis (dated by TCRdb to about 2019). About the full investigation: In women with multiple sclerosis, the researchers looked at how the T cell repertoire shifted as pregnancy progressed.

The CDR3 numbers 14 residues from cysteine through phenylalanine. Here the CDR3 DNA is all that survives: 42 bases in frame from base 1. The germline V gene (reference sequence) supplies CDR1 MNHNY and CDR2 SVGAGI. Compared with germline, V lacks 4 bases and J lacks 7 bases; bases without a gene match: 6. The library was built by means of the immunoSEQ multiplex PCR assay. This immuneACCESS table, as held by TCRdb, lists in-frame sequences with V and J called but not all clones. Of the missing ones, under half trace to an unresolved V gene in checked studies; the others have no known cause. This sample holds approximately 90,000 clones; 92% were observed only once. Clones ranked in the top ten supply 2% to 2.5% of the sample. Remarks on this clone: What antigen it recognizes has not been identified. Base qualities are not provided; no much larger clone lies one nucleotide away.

The material was peripheral blood, obtained after pregnancy. This receptor was taken from a female donor with multiple sclerosis, enrolled in a pregnancy study. The V and J segments used are TRBV6-6 and TRBJ1-4, with 7 bases matching TRBD1. The DNA sequence is as follows: TGTGCCAGCAGTTCGACAGGGATGGCTGAAAAACTGTTTTTT. This translates into CASSSTGMAEKLFF.